Reported below is one T cell receptor beta chain. Its antigen remains unidentified. The data derive from a study of cytomegalovirus exposure and HLA in healthy donors. From germline, CDR1 is SGHKS and CDR2 YYEKEE (reference sequence). Unmatched junction bases numbered 10, after V lost 0 bases and J lost 4 bases. The CDR3 has 17 residues. PCR involved 60 Vbeta and 13 Jbeta primers. The data were produced by immunoSEQ multiplex PCR, yet TCRdb's version contains in-frame clones alone and is incomplete. Of roughly 150,000 clones in the sample, 70% to 80% were seen once. General observations from the study: Trimming of TCR beta V- and J-genes showed a link, identified in a later analysis, to a missense DCLRE1C variant.

This TCR was sampled from a woman in her forties in good health and CMV-seronegative. Sequences were obtained from PBMCs. This chain links TRBV5-5 with TRBJ1-2; 9 nucleotides match TRBD1. CDR3 residues: CASSLGDRGVLGYGYTF. The DNA for the CDR3 is TGTGCCAGCAGCTTGGGTGACAGGGGGGTGCTAGGCTATGGCTACACCTTC.